These 14 T cell receptor beta chains came from one sample sequenced in a study of Ad26.COV2.S vaccination and SARS-CoV-2 variants. Treatment denoted: 15 to 20 received Ad26.COV2.S at low or high dose, single or two shots; several received placebo; per-sample allocation not given. The study sampled participants on day 63 after the first vaccine or placebo injection. The method was immunoSEQ multiplex PCR; TCRdb's version includes in-frame clones alone and lacks a portion of them. The sample yields 350,000 to 450,000 clones, around nine tenths seen once. Sequenced material: peripheral blood, taken in a trial of Ad26.COV2.S vaccine versus placebo. These receptors were obtained from a person between 18 and 60 years old who received the Ad26.COV2.S COVID-19 vaccine or a placebo.

This chain links TRBV5-4 with TRBJ2-2, with 8 positions matching TRBD1. This CDR3 region has 14 residues. The J segment lost 5 bases and the V segment lost 1 base, leaving 1 base of the junction unmatched. Germline V gene data show CDR1 as SGHNT and CDR2 as YYREEE (reference sequence). The chain's CDR3 is CASSLYRGTGELFF. The CDR3 DNA reads TGTGCCAGCAGCTTGTACAGGGGGACCGGGGAGCTGTTTTTT.

The chain uses TRBV20-1 and TRBJ2-3; 8 nucleotides match TRBD2. This CDR3 comprises 16 residues. V was pared by 3 bases and J by 5 bases, with 13 bases of the junction left unmatched. The germline V gene has CDR1 DFQATT and CDR2 SNEGSKA (reference sequence). The CDR3 sequence is CSASEWAGGLGDTQYF. The CDR3 coding sequence is TGCAGTGCTAGTGAGTGGGCGGGGGGACTGGGAGATACGCAGTATTTT.

The chain uses TRBV15 and TRBJ1-4; D perhaps matches TRBD1 (5 bases). V gave up 8 bases and J gave up 8 bases, with 6 bases separating them. Per the germline V gene, CDR1 is LNHNV and CDR2 is YYDKDF (reference sequence). This CDR3 spans 10 amino acids. The CDR3 DNA reads as TGTGCCACCGGGGGGGAAAAACTGTTTTTT. This gives the protein CATGGEKLFF. The entire variable domain, with the rest obtained from reference TRBV15 and TRBJ1-4, is as follows: DAMVIQNPRYQVTQFGKPVTLSCSQTLNHNVMYWYQQKSSQAPKLLFHYYDKDFNNEADTPDNFQSRRPNTSFCFLDIRSPGLGDTAMYLCATGGEKLFFGSGTQLSVL.

The chain recombines TRBV15 with TRBJ2-2; the D gene is possibly TRBD1 (5 bases). CDR3 length equals 18 residues. Trimming stripped 0 bases from V and 1 base from J, with 15 bases between. Germline CDR1 is LNHNV and CDR2 is YYDKDF (reference sequence). The CDR3, as DNA: TGTGCCACCAGCAGAGATTTGCAGGGAACTATGAACACCGGGGAGCTGTTTTTT. Protein sequence: CATSRDLQGTMNTGELFF.

The genes are TRBV5-6 and TRBJ2-2; 8 nucleotides align to TRBD1. V dropped 2 bases and J dropped 1; count of bases not matched to a gene: 1. Per the germline V gene, CDR1 is SGHDT and CDR2 is YYEEEE. CDR3 length: 15 residues. CDR3 bases: TGTGCCAGCAGCTTTGGGACAGGGAACACCGGGGAGCTGTTTTTT. This translates into CASSFGTGNTGELFF.

The rearrangement links TRBV5-1 to TRBJ1-2; 9 bases map to TRBD1. Germline V gives CDR1 SGHRS, CDR2 YFSETQ. Trimming took 0 bases from V and 6 from J; bases not matched to a gene: 3. The CDR3 loop spans 14 amino acids. As DNA, the CDR3 is TGCGCCAGCAGCTTGGGGGGACAGGGCGATGGCTACACCTTC. Its protein product is CASSLGGQGDGYTF.

The chain couples TRBV19 to TRBJ1-1; 7 nucleotides line up with TRBD1. Per the germline V gene, CDR1 is LNHDA and CDR2 is SQIVND (reference sequence). The V and J ends lost 7 bases and 0 bases, in that order; junction bases with no gene match: 17. This CDR3 is built from 18 residues. CDR3 sequence: CASTAPGGSFLMNTEAFF. DNA of the CDR3: TGTGCCAGTACCGCCCCAGGGGGTTCCTTTTTAATGAACACTGAAGCTTTCTTT.

V and J are TRBV4-3 and TRBJ2-1, with 13 positions matching TRBD2. The germline gives CDR1 LGHNA, CDR2 YSLEER. This CDR3 region has 15 residues. After removal of 3 bases from V and 12 bases from J, the junction contained 8 bases not matched to a gene. The CDR3 nucleotides read TGCGCCAGCAGCCAGCCCGGACTAGCGGGGGAGGGGCAGTTCTTC. Amino acid sequence: CASSQPGLAGEGQFF.

This clone has more than one count but fewer than ten. The chain is built from TRBV3-1 (or the pseudogene TRBV3-2) and TRBJ2-7; possibly TRBD1 or TRBD2 for D (5 bases each). Trimming shortened V by 4 bases and J by 3 bases, and 16 bases separated the two germline ends. The CDR3 is 15 amino acids. Germline CDR1 reads LGHDT; CDR2 reads YNNKEL (reference sequence). The CDR3 sequence is CASSPRTLGDYEQYF. CDR3 bases: TGTGCCAGCAGCCCAAGGACTTTGGGGGACTACGAGCAGTACTTC.

The V call is TRBV5-1, the J call TRBJ1-4; TRBD1 is a possible D gene (5 bases). The germline V gene has CDR1 SGHRS and CDR2 YFSETQ. CDR3 length: 15 residues. V dropped 3 bases and J dropped 0 bases, with 9 bases sitting between them. The CDR3 nucleotides read TGCGCCAGCAGCTATCTGACAGCAACTAATGAAAAACTGTTTTTT. Amino acids: CASSYLTATNEKLFF. The full variable domain, in which reference TRBV5-1 and TRBJ1-4 provide the parts outside the CDR3, is KAGVTQTPRYLIKTRGQQVTLSCSPISGHRSVSWYQQTPGQGLQFLFEYFSETQRNKGNFPGRFSGRQFSNSRSEMNVSTLELGDSALYLCASSYLTATNEKLFFGSGTQLSVL.

The DNA of the CDR3 is TGTGCCAGCAGCTTAGTTGGCAGTTTTGGGGATGAGCAGTTCTTC. Protein: CASSLVGSFGDEQFF. The chain couples TRBV11-2 to TRBJ2-1; D gene unclear. The CDR3 spans 15 residues. CDR1 is SGHAT and CDR2 is FQNNGV in the germline V gene. V lost 1 base and J lost 8, with 15 bases in between.

The genes are TRBV14 and TRBJ1-4; D is possibly TRBD1 (6 bases). Germline CDR1 is SGHDN and CDR2 is FVKESK. The CDR3 consists of 13 residues. The V and J ends lost 4 bases and 4 bases respectively, with 7 bases between them. The CDR3 DNA is TGTGCCAGCAGCCGGACAGTTAATGAAAAACTGTTTTTT. It specifies CASSRTVNEKLFF.

V and J are TRBV5-4 and TRBJ1-1; 10 nucleotides agree with TRBD1. CDR1 and CDR2 from the germline V gene are SGHNT and YYREEE (reference sequence). V shed 4 bases, J shed 2 bases, and the junction held 5 bases outside the gene matches. The CDR3 loop spans 15 amino acids. In nucleotides, the CDR3 is TGTGCCAGCAGCAAAAGGGACAGGGGAAACACTGAAGCTTTCTTT. It translates to CASSKRDRGNTEAFF.

The chain links TRBV5-1 to TRBJ1-6, with a tentative D call TRBD1 (6 bases). The germline V and J ends were trimmed by 5 bases and 0 bases, with 12 bases remaining between them. CDR3 size: 16 residues. Germline lookup yields CDR1 SGHRS and CDR2 YFSETQ. CDR3 sequence reads: CASSQGGSSYNSPLHF. The CDR3 DNA sequence: TGCGCCAGCAGTCAAGGGGGTTCCTCCTATAATTCACCCCTCCACTTT.